This T cell receptor (beta chain) was recorded in a study of immune heterogeneity within non-small cell lung tumors. The authors amplified TCR beta CDR3 by multiplex PCR with 32 V and 13 J primers. MiXCR, run by TCRdb on the multiplex PCR reads, gives a single entry per CDR3 protein. This repertoire shows 2,000 or so distinct CDR3 sequences, roughly 36% found once; its top ten account for 26%. With around 0.6 ug used per sample, the template was genomic DNA from bulk tumor. Every primary tumor yielded several biopsies, spaced far apart, that were taken during surgery. The patients were newly diagnosed with non-small cell lung cancer, had not been treated, and had curative surgery. Looked up from germline, CDR1 is SGHDN and CDR2 is FVKESK. The trim removed 1 base at V and 6 bases at J, leaving 3 bases unmatched. This CDR3 comprises 13 residues. In this sample, this clonotype is medium-sized.

Sequencing was done on a sample of lung tumor tissue. The TCR comes from a man between 65 and 85 years old with non-small cell lung cancer. V and J are TRBV14 and TRBJ2-7; 7 nucleotides align to TRBD1. The CDR3 spells CASSQAYRGEQYF. In DNA form, the CDR3 reads TGTGCCAGCAGCCAAGCTTACAGGGGCGAGCAGTACTTC.